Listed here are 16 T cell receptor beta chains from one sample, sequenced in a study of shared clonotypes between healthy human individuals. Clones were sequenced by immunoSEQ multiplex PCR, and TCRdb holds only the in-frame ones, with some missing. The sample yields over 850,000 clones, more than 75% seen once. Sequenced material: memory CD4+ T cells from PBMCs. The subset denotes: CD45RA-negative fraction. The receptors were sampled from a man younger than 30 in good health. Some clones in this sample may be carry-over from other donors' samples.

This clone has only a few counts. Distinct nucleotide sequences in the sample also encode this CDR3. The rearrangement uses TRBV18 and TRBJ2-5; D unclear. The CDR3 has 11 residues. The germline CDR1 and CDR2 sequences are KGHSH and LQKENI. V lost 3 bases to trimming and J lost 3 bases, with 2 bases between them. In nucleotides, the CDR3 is TGTGCCAGCTCACCGGAAGAGACCCAGTACTTC. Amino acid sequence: CASSPEETQYF.

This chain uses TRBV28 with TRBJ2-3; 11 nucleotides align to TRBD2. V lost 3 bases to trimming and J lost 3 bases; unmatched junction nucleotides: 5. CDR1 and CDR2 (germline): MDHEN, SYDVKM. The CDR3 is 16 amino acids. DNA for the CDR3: TGTGCCAGCAGTTTCCGGACTAGCGGGTTAACAGATACGCAGTATTTT. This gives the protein CASSFRTSGLTDTQYF.

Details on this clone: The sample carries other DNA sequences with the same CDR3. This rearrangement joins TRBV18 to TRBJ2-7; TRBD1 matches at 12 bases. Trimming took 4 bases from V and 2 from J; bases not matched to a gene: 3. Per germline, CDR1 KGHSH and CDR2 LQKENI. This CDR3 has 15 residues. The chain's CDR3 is CASSLGQGAPYEQYF. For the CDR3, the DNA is TGTGCCAGCTCACTGGGACAGGGGGCCCCCTACGAGCAGTACTTC.

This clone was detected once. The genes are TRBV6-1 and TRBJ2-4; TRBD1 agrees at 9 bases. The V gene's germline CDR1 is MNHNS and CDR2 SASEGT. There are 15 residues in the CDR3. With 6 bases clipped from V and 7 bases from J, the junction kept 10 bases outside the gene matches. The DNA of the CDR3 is TGTGCCAGCAGCATACAGGGGGCCGTTCGGAACATTCAGTACTTC. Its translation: CASSIQGAVRNIQYF.

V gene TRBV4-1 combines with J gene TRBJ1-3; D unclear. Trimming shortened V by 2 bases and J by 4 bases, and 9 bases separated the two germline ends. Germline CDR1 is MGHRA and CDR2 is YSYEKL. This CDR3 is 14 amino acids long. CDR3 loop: CASSQSTLGNTIYF. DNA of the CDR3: TGCGCCAGCAGCCAATCTACGTTAGGAAACACCATATATTTT.

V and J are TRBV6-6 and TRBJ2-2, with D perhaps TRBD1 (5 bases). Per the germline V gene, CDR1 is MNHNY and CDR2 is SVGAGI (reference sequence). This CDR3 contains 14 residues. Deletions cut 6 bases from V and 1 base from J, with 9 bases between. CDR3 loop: CASRKGVNTGELFF. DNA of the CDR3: TGTGCCAGCAGGAAAGGGGTGAACACCGGGGAGCTGTTTTTT.

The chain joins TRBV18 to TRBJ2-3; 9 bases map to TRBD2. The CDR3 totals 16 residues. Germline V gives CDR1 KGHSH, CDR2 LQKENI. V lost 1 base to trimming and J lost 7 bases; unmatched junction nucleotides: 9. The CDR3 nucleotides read TGTGCCAGCTCACCACTCTTAGCGGGAGCCATGAATACGCAGTATTTT. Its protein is CASSPLLAGAMNTQYF.

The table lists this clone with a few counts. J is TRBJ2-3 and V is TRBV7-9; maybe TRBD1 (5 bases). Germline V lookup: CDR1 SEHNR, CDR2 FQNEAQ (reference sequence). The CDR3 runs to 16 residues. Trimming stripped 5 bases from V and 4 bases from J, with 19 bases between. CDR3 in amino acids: CASSPTRAGDSDTQYF. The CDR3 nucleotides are TGTGCCAGCAGCCCCACCAGGGCTGGAGATTCAGATACGCAGTATTTT.

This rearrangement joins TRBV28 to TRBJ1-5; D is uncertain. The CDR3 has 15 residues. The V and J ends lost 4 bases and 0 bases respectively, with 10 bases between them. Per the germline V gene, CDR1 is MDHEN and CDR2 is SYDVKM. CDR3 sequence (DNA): TGTGCCAGCAGTTCCAATCCTTATAGCAATCAGCCCCAGCATTTT. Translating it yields CASSSNPYSNQPQHF. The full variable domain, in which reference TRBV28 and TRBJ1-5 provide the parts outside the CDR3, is DVKVTQSSRYLVKRTGEKVFLECVQDMDHENMFWYRQDPGLGLRLIYFSYDVKMKEKGDIPEGYSVSREKKERFSLILESASTNQTSMYLCASSSNPYSNQPQHFGDGTRLSIL.

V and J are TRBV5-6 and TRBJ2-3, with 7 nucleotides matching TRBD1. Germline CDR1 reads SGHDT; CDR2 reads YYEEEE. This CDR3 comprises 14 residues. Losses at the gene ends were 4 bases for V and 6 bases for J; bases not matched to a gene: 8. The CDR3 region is CASSRDRAGDTQYF. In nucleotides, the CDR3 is TGTGCCAGCAGCCGTGACAGGGCAGGGGATACGCAGTATTTT.

CDR3 loop: CASSSFGQGEWQFF. In DNA form, the CDR3 reads TGCGCCAGCAGCTCCTTCGGACAGGGGGAATGGCAGTTCTTC. This chain links TRBV5-1 with TRBJ2-1; TRBD1 aligns across 10 bases. This CDR3 is built from 14 residues. J lost 12 bases, V lost 3 bases, and 9 bases had no gene match. CDR1 and CDR2 from the germline V gene are SGHRS and YFSETQ.

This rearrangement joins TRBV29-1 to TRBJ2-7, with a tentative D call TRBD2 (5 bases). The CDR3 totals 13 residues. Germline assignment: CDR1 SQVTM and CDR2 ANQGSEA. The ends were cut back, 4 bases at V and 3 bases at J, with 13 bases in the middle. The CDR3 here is CSVGLEAGYEQYF. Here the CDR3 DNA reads TGCAGCGTTGGTTTGGAGGCTGGCTACGAGCAGTACTTC.

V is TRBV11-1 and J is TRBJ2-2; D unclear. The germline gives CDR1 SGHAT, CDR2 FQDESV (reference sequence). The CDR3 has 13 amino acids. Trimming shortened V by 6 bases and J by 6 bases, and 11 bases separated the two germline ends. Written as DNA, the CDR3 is TGTGCCAGCAGAAATCCGGCGGCCGGGGAGCTGTTTTTT. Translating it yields CASRNPAAGELFF.

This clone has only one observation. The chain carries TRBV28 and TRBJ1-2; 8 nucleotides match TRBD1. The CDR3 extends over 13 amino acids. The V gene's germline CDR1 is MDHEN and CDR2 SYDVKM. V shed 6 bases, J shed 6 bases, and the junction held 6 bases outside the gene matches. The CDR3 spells CASRGSGGDGYTF. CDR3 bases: TGTGCCAGCAGGGGATCAGGGGGCGATGGCTACACCTTC.

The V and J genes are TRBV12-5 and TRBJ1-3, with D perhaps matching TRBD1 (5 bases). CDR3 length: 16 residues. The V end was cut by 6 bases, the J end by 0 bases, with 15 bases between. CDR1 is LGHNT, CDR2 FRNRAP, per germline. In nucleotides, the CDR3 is TGTGCTAGTGGACCCGGACACGGGATCTCTGGAAACACCATATATTTT. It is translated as CASGPGHGISGNTIYF.

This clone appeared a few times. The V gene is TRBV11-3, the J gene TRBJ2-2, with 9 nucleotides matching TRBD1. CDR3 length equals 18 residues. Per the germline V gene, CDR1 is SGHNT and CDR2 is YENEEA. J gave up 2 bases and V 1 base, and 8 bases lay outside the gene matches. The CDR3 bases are TGTGCCAGCAGCTTAGGTCCGGGACAGGGCTTCAACACCGGGGAGCTGTTTTTT. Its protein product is CASSLGPGQGFNTGELFF.